The rows below give T cell receptor beta chains drawn from one sample of a study of T cell changes during pregnancy in multiple sclerosis. Only in-frame clones appear in the TCRdb table, and some are missing; sequencing was by immunoSEQ multiplex PCR. Seen here are tens of thousands of clones, approximately 94% observed once, and the top ten hold 0.7% to 0.95%. This specimen was peripheral blood, taken in the third trimester of pregnancy. The receptors come from a female donor with multiple sclerosis, enrolled in a pregnancy study. The CDR3 runs from the conserved cysteine through the conserved F or W. The D gene is left open where the match is weak. The size of a clone is reported for some rows only, either as once, few or many, or as a class for expanded clones.

abundance	v_gene	d_gene	j_gene	CDR3aa	CDR3nt
-	TRBV10-3	TRBD1	TRBJ1-1	CATEGAGGTEAFF	TGTGCCACAGAGGGGGCCGGGGGCACTGAAGCTTTCTTT
-	TRBV28	TRBD1	TRBJ2-7	CASSLSTGGPYSYEQYF	TGTGCCAGCAGTTTAAGTACAGGGGGCCCATACTCCTACGAGCAGTACTTC
-	TRBV2	-	TRBJ1-3	CASSFSTPSSGNTIYF	TGTGCCAGCAGTTTCTCAACCCCCAGCTCTGGAAACACCATATATTTT
-	TRBV5-1	-	TRBJ2-7	CASSLADRTTYEQYF	TGCGCCAGCAGCTTGGCCGACAGGACCACCTACGAGCAGTACTTC
-	TRBV27	TRBD1	TRBJ2-3	CASSPRRTGTDTQYF	TGTGCCAGCAGTCCCCGGCGGACAGGGACAGATACGCAGTATTTT
-	TRBV28	TRBD2	TRBJ2-7	CASSLGRSGGSYEQYF	TGTGCCAGCAGTTTGGGGCGTAGCGGGGGCTCCTACGAGCAGTACTTC
-	TRBV5-1	TRBD2	TRBJ2-2	CASRFSGTSGRRRTGELFF	TGCGCCAGCAGATTTTCCGGGACTAGCGGGAGGCGGCGTACCGGGGAGCTGTTTTTT
once	TRBV9	-	TRBJ2-3	CASSPGVTGLGDTQYF	TGTGCCAGCAGCCCTGGGGTTACAGGGTTGGGAGATACGCAGTATTTT
-	TRBV9	-	TRBJ1-1	CASSVEQFATEAFF	TGTGCCAGCAGCGTAGAACAGTTCGCCACTGAAGCTTTCTTT
-	TRBV7-2	TRBD2	TRBJ2-5	CASSLVLAGETQYF	TGTGCCAGCAGCTTAGTCCTAGCGGGTGAGACCCAGTACTTC
few	TRBV4-1	TRBD1	TRBJ1-1	CASSQDGQGEVDTEAFF	TGCGCCAGCAGCCAAGACGGTCAGGGGGAAGTAGATACTGAAGCTTTCTTT
-	TRBV6-1	-	TRBJ1-2	CASREYGYTF	TGTGCCAGCAGAGAGTATGGCTACACCTTC
-	TRBV30	-	TRBJ1-1	CAWSARENTEAFF	TGTGCCTGGAGCGCCAGGGAGAACACTGAAGCTTTCTTT
-	TRBV7-3	TRBD1	TRBJ1-3	CASSAGQGDTIYF	TGTGCCAGCAGCGCGGGACAGGGGGACACCATATATTTT
-	TRBV7-9	TRBD1	TRBJ1-2	CASTLQGNYGYTF	TGTGCCAGCACCCTACAGGGGAACTATGGCTACACCTTC
-	TRBV19	-	TRBJ1-5	CASRLIQGSNQPQHF	TGTGCCAGTAGGCTTATTCAGGGTAGCAATCAGCCCCAGCATTTT
once	TRBV27	TRBD1	TRBJ2-1	CASSLGGTGGEQFF	TGTGCCAGCAGTTTAGGGGGGACAGGGGGTGAGCAGTTCTTC
-	TRBV7-6	-	TRBJ2-6	CASSFGPRSGANVLTF	TGTGCCAGCAGCTTTGGTCCCAGGTCTGGGGCCAACGTCCTGACTTTC
-	TRBV4-1	TRBD2	TRBJ2-7	CASRQGLAGSYEQYF	TGCGCCAGCAGACAGGGACTAGCGGGTTCTTACGAGCAGTACTTC
once	TRBV21-1	-	TRBJ2-7	CASSTRDRGRSSPPTPYEQYF	TGTGCCAGCAGCACCCGGGACAGGGGGCGCAGTTCACCACCGACACCTTACGAGCAGTACTTC
-	TRBV19	-	TRBJ2-7	CAAKGVARITYEQYF	TGTGCCGCAAAGGGGGTAGCCCGAATAACCTACGAGCAGTACTTC
-	TRBV18	-	TRBJ1-5	CASSLERVQPQHF	TGTGCCAGCTCGCTAGAGAGGGTTCAGCCCCAGCATTTT
-	TRBV6-6	TRBD1	TRBJ1-5	CASSKDRARQPQHF	TGTGCCAGCAGCAAGGACAGGGCGCGGCAGCCCCAGCATTTT
-	TRBV6-6	-	TRBJ1-2	CASSHTYGYTF	TGTGCCAGCAGTCACACCTATGGCTACACCTTC